This record looks at one TCR beta chain sequence and its context. This entry comes from a study of shared clonotypes between healthy human individuals. CDR3 size: 15 residues. V shed 7 bases and J shed 7 bases, with 23 bases lying between them. Germline lookup yields CDR1 MDHEN and CDR2 SYDVKM. This table comes from immunoSEQ multiplex PCR, and its TCRdb copy is limited to in-frame clones, with some not included. The sample holds around 510,000 clones, 90% to 96% seen once. This TCR derives from a woman aged 25 to 39 in good health. Sequencing was carried out using naive CD4+ T cells sorted from blood. Documented subset: CD45RA+ positively selected. The chain joins TRBV28 to TRBJ2-7; D is possibly TRBD2 (6 bases). Here the CDR3 reads CASTPARWGVGEQYF. In DNA form, the CDR3 reads TGTGCCAGCACCCCCGCCCGTTGGGGGGTCGGGGAGCAGTACTTC.